Each of the 21 T cell receptor beta chains below was sequenced from the same sample in a study of blood T cell repertoires in COVID-19. TCRdb's copy holds only in-frame clones and misses some; the assay was immunoSEQ multiplex PCR. The profile shows just over 300,000 clones, around 86% of them singletons. The sequenced material came from PBMCs or T cells enriched from blood (not recorded which). These receptors were taken from a man aged 25 to 45 who had recovered from COVID-19.

The CDR3 here is CASMDRAGETQYF. The DNA for the CDR3 is TGTGCCAGTATGGACAGGGCGGGGGAGACCCAGTACTTC. The chain couples TRBV19 to TRBJ2-5; TRBD1 matches 8 bases. This CDR3 region has 13 residues. Germline CDR1 LNHDA, CDR2 SQIVND (reference sequence). V lost 7 bases to trimming and J lost 5 bases; unmatched junction nucleotides: 6.

The CDR3 region is CASSFAGPKNIQYF. The DNA for the CDR3 is TGTGCCAGCAGCTTCGCGGGGCCCAAAAACATTCAGTACTTC. J is TRBJ2-4 and V is TRBV5-5, with D possibly being TRBD2 (6 bases). The length of the CDR3 is 14 residues. V was cut by 2 bases and J by 2 bases, with 8 bases left in between. The germline V gene encodes CDR1 SGHKS and CDR2 YYEKEE (reference sequence).

V usage is TRBV6-6 and J usage is TRBJ2-5; 10 bases are a match to TRBD2. The germline CDR1 and CDR2 sequences are MNHNY and SVGAGI (reference sequence). Trimming removed 5 bases from V and 4 bases from J; junction bases left unmatched: 10. The CDR3 is made up of 16 amino acids. The CDR3 nucleotides read TGTGCCAGCAGTAAAACCGGGACTAGCGTTTCAGAGACCCAGTACTTC. This sequence encodes CASSKTGTSVSETQYF.

The CDR3 region has the DNA TGTGCCACCCAGTCGGGAGATACGCAGTATTTT. Translating it yields CATQSGDTQYF. J is TRBJ2-3 and V is TRBV28; D remains ambiguous. The CDR3 runs to 11 residues. V was trimmed by 10 bases and J by 5 bases, leaving 10 bases between them. Germline assignment: CDR1 MDHEN and CDR2 SYDVKM.

J is TRBJ1-4 and V is TRBV13, with TRBD1 matching 9 bases. The ends lost 5 bases at V and 6 bases at J; junction bases unmatched: 4. Germline-derived CDR1 and CDR2 are PRHDT and FYEKMQ (reference sequence). This CDR3 spans 14 amino acids. The CDR3 here is CASSIRDRDEKLFF. CDR3 in DNA: TGTGCCAGCAGCATCCGGGACAGGGATGAAAAACTGTTTTTT.

The J gene is TRBJ2-7, the V gene TRBV6-5, with D hard to call. Per the germline V gene, CDR1 is MNHEY and CDR2 is SVGAGI. V was shortened by 6 bases and J by 0 bases, with 12 bases between the two germline ends. The CDR3 length is 14 residues. CDR3 loop: CASSLTENSYEQYF. CDR3 nucleotide sequence: TGTGCCAGCAGCCTAACAGAAAACTCCTACGAGCAGTACTTC.

This clone occurred a few times. The V gene is TRBV7-9, the J gene TRBJ1-6; D is perhaps TRBD1 (6 bases). V lost 4 bases to trimming and J lost 11 bases, with 15 bases between them. Germline CDR1 is SEHNR and CDR2 is FQNEAQ (reference sequence). The CDR3 loop spans 14 amino acids. The CDR3 DNA follows: TGTGCCAGCAGCTCAACAGGGTCCCCGCCACCCCTCCACTTT. Amino acid sequence: CASSSTGSPPPLHF.

This clone showed up just once. The J gene is TRBJ2-1, the V gene TRBV19, with TRBD2 identical over 11 bases. The length of the CDR3 is 15 residues. V shed 6 bases and J 7 bases; nucleotides not matched to a gene: 8. CDR1 LNHDA and CDR2 SQIVND come from the germline V gene (reference sequence). DNA for the CDR3: TGTGCCAGTAGATTAGCGGGAGGGCCGAGAAATGAGCAGTTCTTC. It encodes CASRLAGGPRNEQFF.

This chain connects TRBV7-2 to TRBJ1-5; 9 positions match TRBD1. There are 14 residues in the CDR3. The trim removed 4 bases at V and 5 bases at J, leaving 3 bases unmatched. Germline V CDR1 and CDR2: SGHTA, FQGNSA. CDR3 sequence: CASSSTGGHQPQHF. Written as DNA, the CDR3 is TGTGCCAGCAGCTCGACAGGGGGGCATCAGCCCCAGCATTTT.

This clone was seen once. The chain combines TRBV5-1 with TRBJ2-5; TRBD2 matches 9 bases. Germline values: CDR1 SGHRS, CDR2 YFSETQ. The junction had 13 bases not matched to a gene; V was cut back by 5 bases and J by 5 bases. The CDR3 has 16 residues. The CDR3 nucleotides are TGCGCCAGCAGTCTAACAGGGCGGGAGGGCCCCGAGACCCAGTACTTC. It encodes CASSLTGREGPETQYF.

This rearrangement joins TRBV7-8 to TRBJ2-5, with TRBD2 identical over 11 bases. With 6 bases clipped from V and 5 bases from J, the junction kept 11 bases outside the gene matches. CDR1 and CDR2 from the germline V gene are SGHVS and FQNEAQ. The length of the CDR3 is 16 residues. The CDR3 sequence: CASRVELAGVGETQYF. CDR3 bases: TGTGCCAGCAGAGTGGAACTAGCGGGAGTTGGGGAGACCCAGTACTTC.

The chain has TRBV27 and TRBJ1-5; 7 bases agree with TRBD1. Trimming at V came to 4 bases and at J to 5 bases, leaving 11 bases not matched to a gene. The germline CDR1 and CDR2 sequences are MNHEY and SMNVEV (reference sequence). The CDR3 runs 16 residues. The CDR3, as DNA: TGTGCCAGCAGTTCGGGGAGAGGGGGCAGAGATCAGCCCCAGCATTTT. Amino acid sequence: CASSSGRGGRDQPQHF.

The rearrangement links TRBV6-1 to TRBJ2-1, with D hard to call. Germline V gene lookup returns CDR1 MNHNS and CDR2 SASEGT. This CDR3 contains 15 residues. Trimming removed 1 base from V and 4 bases from J, with 11 bases in between. The CDR3: CASSEEPRIYNEQFF. Here the CDR3 DNA reads TGTGCCAGCAGTGAAGAGCCCCGTATTTACAATGAGCAGTTCTTC.

This clone has a single count. The chain carries TRBV28 and TRBJ2-7, with 10 bases lining up with TRBD1. Germline V gene data show CDR1 as MDHEN and CDR2 as SYDVKM. This CDR3 contains 15 residues. Trimming took 6 bases from V and 0 from J; bases not matched to a gene: 5. The CDR3 DNA reads TGTGCCAGCAGGCCGACAGGGGGCGCCTCCTACGAGCAGTACTTC. It translates to CASRPTGGASYEQYF.

The chain links TRBV5-1 to TRBJ2-1; D not resolved. The length of the CDR3 is 12 residues. Germline values: CDR1 SGHRS, CDR2 YFSETQ. V was trimmed by 5 bases and J by 5 bases, leaving 8 bases between them. The CDR3 region has the DNA TGCGCCAGCAGGCCTTCTAACAATGAGCAGTTCTTC. Amino acid sequence: CASRPSNNEQFF.

In this sample, this clone turned up once. V is TRBV11-2 and J is TRBJ1-2; tentatively, D is TRBD1 (5 bases). From germline, CDR1 is SGHAT and CDR2 FQNNGV. V gave up 0 bases and J gave up 7 bases, with 12 bases separating them. The CDR3 has 14 amino acids. CDR3 in DNA: TGTGCCAGCAGCTTAGATCGAAGGGGCTCTGGCTACACCTTC. It translates to CASSLDRRGSGYTF.

This sequence joins TRBV5-1 and TRBJ1-1; weak D call: TRBD1 (6 bases). CDR1 and CDR2 from the germline V gene are SGHRS and YFSETQ. V was clipped by 4 bases and J by 7 bases, with 11 bases between them. CDR3 size: 12 residues. The CDR3 protein is CASSPGTNEAFF. CDR3 DNA sequence: TGCGCCAGCAGCCCCGGGACAAATGAAGCTTTCTTT. Full variable domain (outside the CDR3, taken from reference TRBV5-1 and TRBJ1-1): KAGVTQTPRYLIKTRGQQVTLSCSPISGHRSVSWYQQTPGQGLQFLFEYFSETQRNKGNFPGRFSGRQFSNSRSEMNVSTLELGDSALYLCASSPGTNEAFFGQGTRLTVV.

The chain carries TRBV11-3 and TRBJ2-7, with a weak D call TRBD1 (6 bases). V was pared by 5 bases and J by 2 bases, with 13 bases between. Germline loops: CDR1 SGHNT, CDR2 YENEEA. CDR3 length: 14 amino acids. CDR3 DNA: TGTGCCAGCAGCCAAATGACAGGAACCTACGAGCAGTACTTC. It translates to CASSQMTGTYEQYF.

The chain combines TRBV24-1 with TRBJ2-1, with 10 bases fitting TRBD1. Germline lookup yields CDR1 KGHDR and CDR2 SFDVKD. The length of the CDR3 is 14 residues. Trimming removed 4 bases from V and 8 bases from J; junction bases left unmatched: 4. The CDR3 loop is CATSDLGQGHEQFF. The CDR3 nucleotides read TGTGCCACCAGTGACCTGGGACAGGGGCATGAGCAGTTCTTC.

The sample holds a few counts of this clone. The chain carries TRBV30 and TRBJ1-2, with 8 bases that match TRBD1. The ends lost 1 base at V and 3 bases at J; junction bases unmatched: 10. Looked up from germline, CDR1 is GTSNPN and CDR2 is SVGIG (reference sequence). The CDR3 has 16 residues. The CDR3 sequence is CAWSGFPRGPDYGYTF. In DNA, the CDR3 is TGTGCCTGGAGTGGCTTCCCCAGGGGGCCGGACTATGGCTACACCTTC.

The V and J genes are TRBV7-2 and TRBJ1-6; 7 nucleotides align to TRBD1. There are 14 residues in the CDR3. Per the germline V gene, CDR1 is SGHTA and CDR2 is FQGNSA. The V gene end was trimmed by 8 bases and the J gene end by 3 bases; junction bases not matched to a gene: 4. CDR3 sequence: CASRTGVYNSPLHF. DNA for the CDR3: TGTGCCAGCCGCACAGGGGTCTATAATTCACCCCTCCACTTT.